The T cell receptor (beta chain) described here comes from a study of T cell responses to AZD1222 COVID-19 vaccine. Whole-study results and caveats: The study reported that nearly half of spike-specific TCRs target unmutated variant regions. Donors were largely white British and mainly female; clonal diversity was possibly underestimated. Just five to seven people given AZD1222 tested seropositive at baseline. It was only after the peak T cell response that any repertoires were sampled.

As to this clone: Antigen: not known.

Profiled with immunoSEQ multiplex PCR; TCRdb holds only in-frame clones, not every one. The profile shows roughly 53,000 clones, 85% of them singletons. CDR3 length equals 15 residues. Deletions cut 0 bases from V and 4 bases from J, with 12 bases between. The germline CDR1 and CDR2 sequences are MNHNS and SASEGT. This chain joins TRBV6-1 and TRBJ1-2; D possibly corresponds to TRBD1 (5 bases). The TCR sequence derives from an adult in good health. The input for sequencing was peripheral blood, taken on day 0 of MenACWY control vaccination. CDR3 amino acids: CASSEAGRVGYGYTF. Here the CDR3 DNA reads TGTGCCAGCAGTGAAGCGGGCAGGGTAGGCTATGGCTACACCTTC.